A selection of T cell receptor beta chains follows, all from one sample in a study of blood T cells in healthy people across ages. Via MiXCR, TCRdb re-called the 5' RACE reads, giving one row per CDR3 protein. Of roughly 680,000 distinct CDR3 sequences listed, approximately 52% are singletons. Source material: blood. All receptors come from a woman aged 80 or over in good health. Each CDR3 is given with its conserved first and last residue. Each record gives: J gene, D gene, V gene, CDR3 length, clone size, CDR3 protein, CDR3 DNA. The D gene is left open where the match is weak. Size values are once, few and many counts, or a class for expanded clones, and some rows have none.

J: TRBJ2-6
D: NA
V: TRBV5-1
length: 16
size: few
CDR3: CASSLAAASGANVLTF
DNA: TGCGCCAGCAGCTTGGCGGCAGCATCTGGGGCCAACGTCCTGACTTTC

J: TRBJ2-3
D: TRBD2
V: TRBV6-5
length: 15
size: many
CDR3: CASSLSGRRADTQYF
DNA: TGTGCCAGCAGCTTAAGCGGGAGGCGAGCAGATACGCAGTATTTT

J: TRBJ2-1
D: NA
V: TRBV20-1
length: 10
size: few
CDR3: CSARDQEQFF
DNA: TGCAGTGCTAGAGATCAAGAGCAGTTCTTC

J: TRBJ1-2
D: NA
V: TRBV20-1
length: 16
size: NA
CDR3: CSARANGGGGGYGYTF
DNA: TGCAGTGCTAGAGCTAATGGAGGTGGAGGGGGGTATGGCTACACCTTC

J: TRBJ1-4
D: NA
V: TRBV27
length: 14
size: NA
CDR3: CASSTATGFEKLFF
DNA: TGTGCCAGCTCTACGGCCACAGGTTTCGAAAAACTGTTTTTT

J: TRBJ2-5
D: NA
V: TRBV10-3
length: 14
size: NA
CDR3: CAISEGGYQETQYF
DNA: TGTGCCATCAGTGAGGGGGGGTACCAAGAGACCCAGTACTTC

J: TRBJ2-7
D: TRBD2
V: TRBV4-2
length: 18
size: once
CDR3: CASSREGEAGVLSYEQYF
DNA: TGTGCCAGCAGCCGAGAGGGCGAGGCGGGAGTGCTCTCCTACGAGCAGTACTTC

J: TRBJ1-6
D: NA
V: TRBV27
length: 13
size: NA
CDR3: CASSNRENSPLHF
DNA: TGTGCCAGCAGTAACAGAGAAAATTCACCCCTCCACTTT

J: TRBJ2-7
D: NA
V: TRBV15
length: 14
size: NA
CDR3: CATSTGGNYNEQYF
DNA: TGTGCCACCTCTACGGGGGGCAACTACAATGAGCAGTACTTC

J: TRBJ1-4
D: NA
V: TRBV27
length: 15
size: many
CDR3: CASRKGGTTNEKLFF
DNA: TGTGCCAGCAGGAAAGGTGGAACAACTAATGAAAAACTGTTTTTT

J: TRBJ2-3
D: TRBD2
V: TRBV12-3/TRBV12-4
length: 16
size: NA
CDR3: CASSFSQSGGEDMQYF
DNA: TGTGCCAGCAGTTTCAGCCAAAGCGGGGGAGAGGATATGCAATATTTT

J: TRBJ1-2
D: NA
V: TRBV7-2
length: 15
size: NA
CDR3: CASSSRDTSPNGYTF
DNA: TGTGCCAGCAGCTCCCGGGACACATCCCCGAATGGCTACACCTTC

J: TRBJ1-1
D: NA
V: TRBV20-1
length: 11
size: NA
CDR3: CSVVRATEAFF
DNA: TGCAGTGTGGTTAGGGCCACTGAAGCTTTCTTT

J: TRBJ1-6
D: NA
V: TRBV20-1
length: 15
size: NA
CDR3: CSAPTGQGNNSPLHF
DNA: TGCAGTGCTCCGACGGGGCAGGGAAATAATTCACCCCTCCACTTT

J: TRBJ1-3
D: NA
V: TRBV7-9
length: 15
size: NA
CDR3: CASSSPQGSGNTIYF
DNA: TGTGCCAGCAGCTCGCCCCAGGGCTCTGGAAACACCATATATTTT

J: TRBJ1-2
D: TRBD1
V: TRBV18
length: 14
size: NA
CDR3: CASSPEGDSYGYTF
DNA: TGTGCCAGCTCACCTGAAGGGGACAGCTATGGCTACACCTTC

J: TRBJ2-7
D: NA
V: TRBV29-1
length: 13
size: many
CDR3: CSVGLSSSYEQYF
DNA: TGCAGCGTTGGACTCTCGAGCTCCTACGAGCAGTACTTC

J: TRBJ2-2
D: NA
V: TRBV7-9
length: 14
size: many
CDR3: CASSLQDSTGELFF
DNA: TGTGCCAGCAGCTTACAGGATTCCACCGGGGAGCTGTTTTTT

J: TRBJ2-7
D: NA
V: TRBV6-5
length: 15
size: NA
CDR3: CASTDLGQTPYEQYF
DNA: TGTGCCAGCACAGACCTCGGACAAACTCCTTACGAGCAGTACTTC

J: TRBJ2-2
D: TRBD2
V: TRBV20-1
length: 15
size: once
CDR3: CSAPLSGRANGELFF
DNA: TGCAGTGCACCACTTAGCGGGAGGGCTAACGGGGAGCTGTTTTTT

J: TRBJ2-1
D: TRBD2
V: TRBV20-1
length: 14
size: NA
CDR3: CSAMASGGGNEQFF
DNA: TGCAGTGCAATGGCTAGCGGGGGAGGAAATGAGCAGTTCTTC

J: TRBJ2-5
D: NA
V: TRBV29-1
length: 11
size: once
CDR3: CSVTRGETQYF
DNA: TGCAGCGTAACTAGAGGCGAGACCCAGTACTTC

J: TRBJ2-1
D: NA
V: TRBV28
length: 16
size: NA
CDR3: CASRTLRDRLDNEQFF
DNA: TGTGCCAGCAGAACCCTCAGGGACCGGCTAGACAATGAGCAGTTCTTC

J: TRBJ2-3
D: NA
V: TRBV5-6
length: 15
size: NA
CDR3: CASSWGLGTADTQYF
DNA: TGTGCCAGCAGCTGGGGACTTGGGACCGCAGATACGCAGTATTTT